These 9 T cell receptor beta chains were sequenced from one sample in a study of PD-1 blockade in classical Hodgkin lymphoma. Assay: immunoSEQ multiplex PCR; the TCRdb copy retains only in-frame clones and omits some. The sample carries around 7,500 clones, approximately 86% recorded once. In every patient, relapse followed autologous stem cell transplantation, while exposure to brentuximab vedotin differed. Magnetic negative selection was used to purify CD8+ T cells from thawed PBMCs. The starting material was CD8+ T cells from blood, obtained at baseline. Receptor source: a human donor with classical Hodgkin lymphoma.

This clone has a single count. This sequence joins TRBV7-9 and TRBJ2-3; 7 bases are a match to TRBD2. The CDR3 covers 17 residues. Germline V lookup: CDR1 SEHNR, CDR2 FQNEAQ (reference sequence). Trimming removed 5 bases from V and 2 bases from J; junction bases left unmatched: 13. DNA of the CDR3: TGTGCCAGCAGCCCCCCCCCTTCGGGAGGACCCACAGATACGCAGTATTTT. Translation gives CASSPPPSGGPTDTQYF. Supplemented by reference TRBV7-9 and TRBJ2-3, the full variable domain reads DTGVSQNPRHKITKRGQNVTFRCDPISEHNRLYWYRQTLGQGPEFLTYFQNEAQLEKSRLLSDRFSAERPKGSFSTLEIQRTEQGDSAMYLCASSPPPSGGPTDTQYFGPGTRLTVL.

The chain has TRBV27 and TRBJ2-3, with 8 bases matching TRBD2. V was clipped by 4 bases and J by 1 base; unmatched bases: 4. CDR3 length equals 15 residues. CDR1 is MNHEY, CDR2 SMNVEV, per germline (reference sequence). CDR3 amino acids: CASSSGLEGTDTQYF. As DNA, the CDR3 is TGTGCCAGCAGTTCGGGACTAGAGGGCACAGATACGCAGTATTTT.

This chain connects TRBV5-6 to TRBJ2-7, with 8 bases fitting TRBD1. The J segment lost 4 bases and the V segment lost 3 bases, leaving 9 bases of the junction unmatched. From germline, CDR1 is SGHDT and CDR2 YYEEEE. The length of the CDR3 is 15 residues. The DNA of the CDR3 is TGTGCCAGCAGCTCACCCCGGACAGGGAATTACGAGCAGTACTTC. Its translation is CASSSPRTGNYEQYF.

The chain uses TRBV6-6 and TRBJ1-3, with D perhaps matching TRBD1 (5 bases). The CDR3 runs 15 residues. Germline loops: CDR1 MNHNY, CDR2 SVGAGI (reference sequence). Trimming removed 2 bases at V and 0 bases at J, with 8 bases between. This CDR3 reads CASSYMGGSGNTIYF. In DNA, the CDR3 is TGTGCCAGCAGTTACATGGGGGGCTCTGGAAACACCATATATTTT.

As for this clone: The sample contains more than one DNA sequence encoding this CDR3. The gene calls are TRBV5-8 and TRBJ1-5; unclear D gene. Germline loops: CDR1 SGHTS, CDR2 YDEGEE. Trimming removed 1 base from V and 0 bases from J, with 5 bases in between. This CDR3 is built from 14 residues. The DNA for the CDR3 is TGTGCCAGCAGCTTGCTGCATAGCAATCAGCCCCAGCATTTT. Its protein product is CASSLLHSNQPQHF.

CDR3 DNA: TGTGCCAGCAGCTACCCCGGGACAGGGAGATACGAGCAGTACTTC. It specifies CASSYPGTGRYEQYF. This chain joins TRBV28 and TRBJ2-7; 9 bases are shared with TRBD1. The CDR3 runs to 15 residues. The ends lost 6 bases at V and 4 bases at J; junction bases unmatched: 10. Germline lookup yields CDR1 MDHEN and CDR2 SYDVKM.

The chain joins TRBV2 to TRBJ1-5; 8 positions match TRBD1. The germline V gene encodes CDR1 SNHLY and CDR2 FYNNEI. After removal of 5 bases from V and 0 bases from J, the junction contained 9 bases not matched to a gene. The CDR3 runs to 17 residues. CDR3 amino acids: CASSPQGAVISNQPQHF. The CDR3 coding sequence is TGTGCCAGCAGTCCGCAGGGGGCCGTTATTAGCAATCAGCCCCAGCATTTT.

The gene calls are TRBV28 and TRBJ1-5; TRBD1 aligns across 10 bases. V lost 6 bases and J lost 5; bases outside the gene matches: 7. The CDR3 consists of 15 residues. Germline-derived CDR1 and CDR2 are MDHEN and SYDVKM. The CDR3 DNA follows: TGTGCCAGCAGCCCCGACAGGGGGCAACATCAGCCCCAGCATTTT. This codes for CASSPDRGQHQPQHF.

This clone has just a few counts. This chain joins TRBV5-4 and TRBJ2-7; D not certain. V lost 0 bases and J 2 bases, leaving 9 bases between the germline ends. The CDR3 extends over 14 amino acids. Germline V lookup: CDR1 SGHNT, CDR2 YYREEE (reference sequence). DNA for the CDR3: TGTGCCAGCAGCTTGGACCCAACTACCTACGAGCAGTACTTC. This codes for CASSLDPTTYEQYF.